This TCR beta chain was recorded in a study of blood T cell repertoires in COVID-19. Study context: COVID-19 samples from acute and convalescent phases originated in the United States, Italy and Spain.

V was clipped by 3 bases and J by 6 bases, with 9 bases between them. This CDR3 spans 12 amino acids. Germline values: CDR1 SGHDT, CDR2 YYEEEE. Original handling: Reference gene primer amplification in the assay estimated nucleated cell counts. Clones were sequenced by immunoSEQ multiplex PCR, and TCRdb holds only the in-frame ones, with some missing. V and J calls and clone size are given by that table; D and trimming were obtained from the DNA. Seen here are over 200,000 clones, about 90% observed once, and the top ten hold approximately 12%. The sequence came from a woman under 30 who had recovered from COVID-19. This chain links TRBV5-6 with TRBJ1-2, with D perhaps matching TRBD1 (6 bases). Sample: peripheral blood. CDR3 amino acids: CASSSYRDGYTF. The CDR3 region has the DNA TGTGCCAGCAGCTCCTACAGGGATGGCTACACCTTC. Together with reference TRBV5-6 and TRBJ1-2, the CDR3 gives the full variable domain: DAGVTQSPTHLIKTRGQQVTLRCSPKSGHDTVSWYQQALGQGPQFIFQYYEEEERQRGNFPDRFSGHQFPNYSSELNVNALLLGDSALYLCASSSYRDGYTFGSGTRLTVV.